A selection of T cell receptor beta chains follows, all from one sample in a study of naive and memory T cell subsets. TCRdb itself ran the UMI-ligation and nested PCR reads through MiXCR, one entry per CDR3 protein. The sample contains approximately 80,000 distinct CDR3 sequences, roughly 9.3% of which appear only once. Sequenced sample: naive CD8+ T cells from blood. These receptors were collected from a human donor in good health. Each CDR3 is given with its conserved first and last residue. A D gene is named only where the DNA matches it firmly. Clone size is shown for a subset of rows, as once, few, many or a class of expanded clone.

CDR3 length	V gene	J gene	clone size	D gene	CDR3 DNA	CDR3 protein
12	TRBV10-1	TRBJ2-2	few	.	TGCGCCAGCGGTCCAGTTACCGGGGAGCTGTTTTTT	CASGPVTGELFF
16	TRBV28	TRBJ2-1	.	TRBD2	TGTGCCAGCAGACCAATTCGGGGGGGAGTCTACAATGAGCAGTTCTTC	CASRPIRGGVYNEQFF
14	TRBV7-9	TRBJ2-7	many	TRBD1	TGTGCCAGCAGCTCAAAGACAGGGGCCTACGAGCAGTACTTC	CASSSKTGAYEQYF
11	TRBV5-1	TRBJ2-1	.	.	TGCGCCAGCAGCTACCTTGGGGAGCAGTTCTTC	CASSYLGEQFF
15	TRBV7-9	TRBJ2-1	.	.	TGTGCCAGCAGCCCCGACGTCCGGGACTACAATGAGCAGTTCTTC	CASSPDVRDYNEQFF
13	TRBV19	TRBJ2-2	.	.	TGTGCCAGTAGTCGCCCGAACACCGGGGAGCTGTTTTTT	CASSRPNTGELFF
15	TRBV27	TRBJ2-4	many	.	TGTGCCAGCAGTCCAGGGACAGCCGGGGGGGACATTCAGTACTTC	CASSPGTAGGDIQYF
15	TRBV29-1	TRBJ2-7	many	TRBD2	TGCAGCGTTTACTTCCCCGGCGGGAGCTCCTACGAGCAGTACTTC	CSVYFPGGSSYEQYF
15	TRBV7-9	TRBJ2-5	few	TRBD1	TGTGCCAGCAGCCAGAGGGACAGGGACCAAGAGACCCAGTACTTC	CASSQRDRDQETQYF
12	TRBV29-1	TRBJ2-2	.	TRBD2	TGCAGCGTTGAAAACGGGGGGGGGGAGCTGTTTTTT	CSVENGGGELFF
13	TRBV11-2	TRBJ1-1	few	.	TGTGCCAGCAGCACCCCAGGGGCCACTGAAGCTTTCTTT	CASSTPGATEAFF
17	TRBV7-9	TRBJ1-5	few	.	TGTGCCAGCAGCTTAGCGGGGGGGCCTTATAGCAATCAGCCCCAGCATTTT	CASSLAGGPYSNQPQHF
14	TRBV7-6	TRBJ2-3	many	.	TGTGCCAGCAGCTTAGAGTGGGGAGCAGATACGCAGTATTTT	CASSLEWGADTQYF
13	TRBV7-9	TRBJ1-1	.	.	TGTGCCAGCAGCGGTGACAAGAACACTGAAGCTTTCTTT	CASSGDKNTEAFF
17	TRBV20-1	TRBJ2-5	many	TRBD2	TGCAGTGCTCGAGCTTGGACTAGCGGAAGACCAGGGGAGACCCAGTACTTC	CSARAWTSGRPGETQYF
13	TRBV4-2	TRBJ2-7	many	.	TGTGCCAGCAGCCAAGAAATAGGCTACGAGCAGTACTTC	CASSQEIGYEQYF
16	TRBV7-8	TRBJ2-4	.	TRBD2	TGTGCCAGCAGCCCCGTTAGCGGGTTTGCCAAAAACATTCAGTACTTC	CASSPVSGFAKNIQYF
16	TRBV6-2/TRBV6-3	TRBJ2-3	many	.	TGTGCCAGCAGTTATAGGGCGTCGCCTCCCACAGATACGCAGTATTTT	CASSYRASPPTDTQYF
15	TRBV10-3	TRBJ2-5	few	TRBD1	TGTGCCATCAACTCTGGGCAGGGGGTACAAGAGACCCAGTACTTC	CAINSGQGVQETQYF
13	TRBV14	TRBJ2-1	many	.	TGTGCCAGCAGCCACTCCGGCGGTGGTGAGCAGTTCTTC	CASSHSGGGEQFF
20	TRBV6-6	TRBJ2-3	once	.	TGTGCCAGCAGTTACTCTGTAGGCGGACAAATTTTGTCGAGTGGTGATCCGCAGTATTTT	CASSYSVGGQILSSGDPQYF
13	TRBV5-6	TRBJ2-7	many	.	TGTGCCAGCAGCTTGGGGGTTGGCTACGAGCAGTACTTC	CASSLGVGYEQYF
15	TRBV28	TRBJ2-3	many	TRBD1	TGTGCCAGCAGGCCCGGGACAGCGAGCACAGATACGCAGTATTTT	CASRPGTASTDTQYF
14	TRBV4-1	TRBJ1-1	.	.	TGCGCCAGCAGCCACTCGACGGCGAACACTGAAGCTTTCTTT	CASSHSTANTEAFF
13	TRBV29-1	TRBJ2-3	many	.	TGCAGCGTTGAAACTCTTAGCACAGATACGCAGTATTTT	CSVETLSTDTQYF
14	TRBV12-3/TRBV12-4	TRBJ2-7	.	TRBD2	TGTGCCAGCAGATTAGCGGGAGGTGGGATGAAGCAGTACTTC	CASRLAGGGMKQYF
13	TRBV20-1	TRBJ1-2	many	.	TGCAGTGCTAGAGGCACGACTAACTATGGCTACACCTTC	CSARGTTNYGYTF
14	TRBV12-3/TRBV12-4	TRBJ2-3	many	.	TGTGCCAGCAGCCCAATCATCGCGGCGGATACGCAGTATTTT	CASSPIIAADTQYF
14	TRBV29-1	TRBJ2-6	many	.	TGCAGCGTTGACGGGCAGAATGGGGCCAACGTCCTGACTTTC	CSVDGQNGANVLTF
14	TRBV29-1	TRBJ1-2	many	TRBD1	TGCAGCGTTTACCAGGGGGCCAGAGTCTATGGCTACACCTTC	CSVYQGARVYGYTF
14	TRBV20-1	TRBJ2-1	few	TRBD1	TGCAGTGCCACAGGGACAGGACTTTACAATGAGCAGTTCTTC	CSATGTGLYNEQFF
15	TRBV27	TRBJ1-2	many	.	TGTGCCAGCAGTCCTCTCTTATTGGAATGGGGGGGCTACACCTTC	CASSPLLLEWGGYTF
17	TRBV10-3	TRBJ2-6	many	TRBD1	TGTGCCATGGGAACCGGGACAGGGCACTCTGGGGCCAACGTCCTGACTTTC	CAMGTGTGHSGANVLTF
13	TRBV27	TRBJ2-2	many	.	TGTGCCAGCAGTTTAGAGGGGGCCGGGGAGCTGTTTTTT	CASSLEGAGELFF